This entry describes one TCR beta chain. Its antigen is undetermined. Sequencing was performed with immunoSEQ multiplex PCR; in TCRdb, only in-frame clones are kept and a portion is missing. In the table there are roughly 140,000 clones, 70% to 90% of which are singletons. After removal of 4 bases from V and 4 bases from J, the junction contained 10 bases not matched to a gene. The CDR3 contains 17 residues. In germline, CDR1 is LGHDT, CDR2 YNNKEL (reference sequence). The source of the sample is a study of Ad26.COV2.S vaccination and SARS-CoV-2 variants. General study findings and limits: Vaccine and placebo recipients had similar non-spike TCR breadth.

This chain connects TRBV3-1 (or the pseudogene TRBV3-2) to TRBJ2-5; 12 positions match TRBD1. The receptor was isolated from a human donor who had recovered from COVID-19. The material sequenced was peripheral blood, taken after recovery from COVID-19. CDR3 region: CASSPPTGTGGGETQYF. DNA for the CDR3: TGTGCCAGCAGCCCCCCAACGGGGACAGGGGGCGGAGAGACCCAGTACTTC.